The 10 T cell receptor beta chains below come from one sample, sequenced in a study of cytomegalovirus exposure and HLA in healthy donors. The study ran its PCR with 60 Vbeta and 13 Jbeta primers. Assay used: immunoSEQ multiplex PCR; TCRdb lists only in-frame clones, some missing. The sample yields about 210,000 clones, approximately 82% seen once. Sequencing was done on a sample of PBMCs. These receptor sequences come from a woman between 50 and 59 years old in good health and CMV-seropositive.

This chain links TRBV30 with TRBJ1-4; TRBD1 matches 8 bases. Trimming at V came to 5 bases and at J to 8 bases, leaving 7 bases not matched to a gene. The CDR3 sequence is 13 residues long. The germline CDR1 and CDR2 sequences are GTSNPN and SVGIG (reference sequence). CDR3 coding DNA: TGTGCCTGGTCAGGGGGCTTAATGGAAAAACTGTTTTTT. The encoded protein is CAWSGGLMEKLFF.

This sequence joins TRBV6-5 and TRBJ2-7; 7 bases map to TRBD1. The CDR3 extends over 14 amino acids. V lost 5 bases and J lost 0; bases outside the gene matches: 4. Germline V lookup: CDR1 MNHEY, CDR2 SVGAGI. The CDR3 region has the DNA TGTGCCAGCAGTAAACAGGGGAGCTCCTACGAGCAGTACTTC. Its protein product is CASSKQGSSYEQYF.

V usage is TRBV29-1 and J usage is TRBJ1-3; a weak D match, TRBD1 (5 bases). The germline CDR1 and CDR2 sequences are SQVTM and ANQGSEA. The CDR3 contains 14 residues. The ends were cut back, 4 bases at V and 0 bases at J, with 10 bases in the middle. This chain's CDR3 is CSVGGGYSGNTIYF. CDR3 in DNA: TGCAGCGTTGGGGGCGGTTACTCTGGAAACACCATATATTTT.

This sequence joins TRBV28 and TRBJ2-5, with D maybe TRBD1 (7 bases). CDR1 is MDHEN and CDR2 is SYDVKM in the germline V gene. The ends were cut back, 6 bases at V and 7 bases at J, with 15 bases in the middle. The CDR3 is made up of 13 amino acids. The chain's CDR3 is CASRLQGEVTQYF. In DNA form, the CDR3 reads TGTGCCAGCAGGCTGCAGGGGGAGGTGACCCAGTACTTC. Complete variable domain (other parts from reference TRBV28 and TRBJ2-5): DVKVTQSSRYLVKRTGEKVFLECVQDMDHENMFWYRQDPGLGLRLIYFSYDVKMKEKGDIPEGYSVSREKKERFSLILESASTNQTSMYLCASRLQGEVTQYFGPGTRLLVL.

The chain combines TRBV29-1 with TRBJ1-1; a weak D match, TRBD1 (5 bases). CDR1 is SQVTM, CDR2 ANQGSEA, per germline. The CDR3 spans 13 residues. V lost 7 bases to trimming and J lost 0 bases, with 12 bases between them. Here the CDR3 DNA reads TGCAGCGCATTAGGGGTGATGAACACTGAAGCTTTCTTT. Its translation: CSALGVMNTEAFF.

V gene TRBV5-1 combines with J gene TRBJ2-1; 8 nucleotides align to TRBD1. The V gene's germline CDR1 is SGHRS and CDR2 YFSETQ. The CDR3 extends over 15 amino acids. V gave up 4 bases and J gave up 3 bases; unmatched junction bases: 6. The CDR3 is CASSVQGAFYNEQFF. Written as DNA, the CDR3 is TGCGCCAGCAGCGTGCAGGGGGCCTTCTACAATGAGCAGTTCTTC.

The rearrangement links TRBV5-4 to TRBJ2-7; maybe TRBD1 (6 bases). This CDR3 comprises 14 residues. Germline V gene lookup returns CDR1 SGHNT and CDR2 YYREEE (reference sequence). Trimming shortened V by 1 base and J by 4 bases, and 12 bases separated the two germline ends. In nucleotides, the CDR3 is TGTGCCAGCAGCTTGAGAGAAGGGGGTTACGAGCAGTACTTC. Its protein product is CASSLREGGYEQYF.

The chain links TRBV2 to TRBJ2-2; the D gene is possibly TRBD2 (5 bases). V lost 8 bases and J lost 2, with 12 bases in between. The CDR3 consists of 14 residues. Germline lookup yields CDR1 SNHLY and CDR2 FYNNEI. The CDR3 is CASGESENTGELFF. CDR3 coding DNA: TGTGCCAGCGGGGAGTCAGAAAACACCGGGGAGCTGTTTTTT.

This clone showed up just a few times. V usage is TRBV6-5 and J usage is TRBJ2-5, with a possible D match to TRBD1 (6 bases). The end of the DNA aligns better with TRBJ2-7, so the J call may be wrong. The CDR3 totals 13 residues. Germline assignment: CDR1 MNHEY and CDR2 SVGAGI. The CDR3 sequence: CASSYGDTNEQYF. The CDR3 nucleotides read TGTGCCAGCAGTTACGGGGACACCAACGAGCAGTACTTC.

The rearrangement uses TRBV28 and TRBJ2-1; 7 nucleotides agree with TRBD1. Germline V gene sequence: CDR1 MDHEN, CDR2 SYDVKM. CDR3 length: 15 amino acids. The ends lost 6 bases at V and 7 bases at J; junction bases unmatched: 12. The CDR3 here is CASSLLGDSRNEQFF. DNA of the CDR3: TGTGCCAGCAGCCTCTTAGGGGACAGCCGAAATGAGCAGTTCTTC.